This is a list of T cell receptor beta chains from one sample in a study of shared clonotypes between healthy human individuals. The assay was immunoSEQ multiplex PCR, and TCRdb's table has in-frame clones only and misses some. The repertoire holds roughly 890,000 clones, with 85% to 95% as singletons. What was sequenced was naive CD8+ T cells sorted from blood. The receptors stem from a man aged 25 to 40 in good health. Each CDR3 is given with its conserved first and last residue. A D gene is named only where the DNA matches it firmly. Clone size appears in some rows only: once, few, many, or a class for an expanded clone.

v_gene	j_gene	abundance	d_gene	CDR3nt	CDR3aa
TRBV28	TRBJ2-6	-	-	TGTGCCAGCAAGGGCTTAAACTCTGGGGCCAACGTCCTGACTTTC	CASKGLNSGANVLTF
TRBV30	TRBJ1-1	-	-	TGTGCCTGGAGCCAGGGGAACACTGAAGCTTTCTTT	CAWSQGNTEAFF
TRBV9	TRBJ2-2	-	-	TGTGCCAGCAGCGGCCCGGATGGGTCCGGGGAGCTGTTTTTT	CASSGPDGSGELFF
TRBV10-3	TRBJ2-7	-	TRBD2	TGTGCCATCAGTTTGGGACTAGCGGGGCCCAGCTCCTACGAGCAGTACTTC	CAISLGLAGPSSYEQYF
TRBV19	TRBJ2-1	-	-	TGTGCCAGTAGTAGGACTTTTACCCATGAGCAGTTCTTC	CASSRTFTHEQFF
TRBV5-4	TRBJ2-7	-	-	TGTGCCAGCAGCTCCTCTGATAAAACCTACGAGCAGTACTTC	CASSSSDKTYEQYF
TRBV7-6	TRBJ1-2	few	-	TGTGCCAGCAGCTTAATCGAGCAATATGGCTACACCTTC	CASSLIEQYGYTF
TRBV28	TRBJ2-2	-	-	TGTGCCAGCAGTATCACAGAGAACACCGGGGAGCTGTTTTTT	CASSITENTGELFF
TRBV11-2	TRBJ1-5	-	TRBD1	TGTGCCAGCAGCTCCGGACAGGGAGGGGCTCAGCCCCAGCATTTT	CASSSGQGGAQPQHF
TRBV5-8	TRBJ2-1	once	TRBD1	TGTGCCAGCGGCTCCGGGACAGGGGGTATCAATGAGCAGTTCTTC	CASGSGTGGINEQFF
TRBV28	TRBJ2-7	-	-	TGTGCCAGCGCATTTAGTTATGAGCAGTACTTC	CASAFSYEQYF
TRBV4-1	TRBJ2-1	-	-	TGCGCCAGCAGCCAGTCGGTGGGGTCGAATTACAATGAGCAGTTCTTC	CASSQSVGSNYNEQFF
TRBV11-2	TRBJ2-7	-	-	TGTGCCAGCAGCTCCCAGAGGGACTTTTCCTACGAGCAGTACTTC	CASSSQRDFSYEQYF
TRBV29-1	TRBJ2-7	-	-	TGCAGCGTTGACGGGATTGGGTACGAGCAGTACTTC	CSVDGIGYEQYF
TRBV27	TRBJ2-5	-	TRBD2	TGTGCCAGCAGTGACCCGAGGGCGGGAGTGGGCGAGACCCAGTACTTC	CASSDPRAGVGETQYF
TRBV27	TRBJ2-7	-	TRBD1	TGTGCCAGCAGTGGACAGGGGGAGTCCTACTACGAGCAGTACTTC	CASSGQGESYYEQYF
TRBV27	TRBJ1-1	-	-	TGTGCCAGCAGTCCTAGGTTGAACACTGAAGCTTTCTTT	CASSPRLNTEAFF
TRBV11-2	TRBJ2-7	-	-	TGTGCCAGCAGCTTAGGAGTGAGGGACCCCGACTACGAGCAGTACTTC	CASSLGVRDPDYEQYF
TRBV5-8	TRBJ2-7	-	-	TGTGCCAGCAGCTTGGGCAGGGCTACTTTCTACGAGCAGTACTTC	CASSLGRATFYEQYF
TRBV10-1	TRBJ2-7	-	TRBD2	TGCACCAGCAGTCCCCGACTAGCAGCCCACGAGCAGTACTTC	CTSSPRLAAHEQYF
TRBV23-1	TRBJ1-2	-	-	TGCGCCAGCAGTCCCCGCCCAGAAGACAACTATGGCTACACCTTC	CASSPRPEDNYGYTF
TRBV6-4	TRBJ2-1	-	-	TGTGCCAGCAGTGACAGGGTAGGTTTGAATGAGCAGTTCTTC	CASSDRVGLNEQFF
TRBV27	TRBJ2-7	-	TRBD2	TGTGCCAGCAGTCAGCGAGCGGGAGGCTCCTACGAGCAGTACTTC	CASSQRAGGSYEQYF
TRBV9	TRBJ1-3	once	TRBD1	TGTGCCAGCAGCGCCTCAGGGGGCCCTGGAAACACCATATATTTT	CASSASGGPGNTIYF
TRBV7-9	TRBJ2-5	-	TRBD1	TGTGCCAGCAGCTTAGGCGGACAGGGAAAAGAGACCCAGTACTTC	CASSLGGQGKETQYF
TRBV4-1	TRBJ2-7	-	-	TGCGCCAGCAGCCCAGTAGGGGATTTGGTCGAGCAGTACTTC	CASSPVGDLVEQYF
TRBV25-1	TRBJ2-1	few	-	TGTGCCAGCAGTAACTACAATGAGCAGTTCTTC	CASSNYNEQFF
TRBV28	TRBJ2-1	-	TRBD1	TGTGCCAGCAGCAAGCGACAGGGGCCCTACAATGAGCAGTTCTTC	CASSKRQGPYNEQFF
TRBV7-6	TRBJ2-1	-	-	TGTGCCAGCAGCCGTATAGCATTTACCTACAATGAGCAGTTCTTC	CASSRIAFTYNEQFF
TRBV19	TRBJ1-2	-	-	TGTGCCAGTAGTATAGAGTGGGCCTTCGATAACTATGGCTACACCTTC	CASSIEWAFDNYGYTF
TRBV11-2	TRBJ2-5	-	-	TGTGCCAGCAGCTTAGGCCAAATCGGGACACGTAGTCAGGAGACCCAGTACTTC	CASSLGQIGTRSQETQYF
TRBV4-1	TRBJ1-2	-	-	TGCGCCAGCAGCCAAGAGGGCAGGACTAACTATGGCTACACCTTC	CASSQEGRTNYGYTF
TRBV6-6	TRBJ1-5	few	-	TGTGCCAGCAGGGGAATAAGGGATCAGCCCCAGCATTTT	CASRGIRDQPQHF
TRBV5-4	TRBJ2-2	-	-	TGTGCCAGCATAGGAGTGAACACCGGGGAGCTGTTTTTT	CASIGVNTGELFF
TRBV11-3	TRBJ2-1	-	TRBD2	TGTGCCAGCAGCGCCCCAACTAGCGGGAGGGAATCCTACAATGAGCAGTTCTTC	CASSAPTSGRESYNEQFF
TRBV2	TRBJ2-7	-	-	TGTGCCAGCATCGACAGAAACGAGCAGTACTTC	CASIDRNEQYF
TRBV5-6	TRBJ1-4	-	-	TGTGCCAGCAGCTTGGGAGACCTGGCGGAAAAACTGTTTTTT	CASSLGDLAEKLFF
TRBV23-1	TRBJ1-2	-	-	TGCGCCAGCAGTCACCCGACCCGCACCCGGGGGAACTATGGCTACACCTTC	CASSHPTRTRGNYGYTF
TRBV4-1	TRBJ2-3	-	-	TGCGCCAGCAGCCAATTTGCCTTCCGCACAGATACGCAGTATTTT	CASSQFAFRTDTQYF
TRBV27	TRBJ2-1	-	TRBD1	TGTGCCAGCAGTTTCCTGACAGGGGATGAGCAGTTCTTC	CASSFLTGDEQFF
TRBV28	TRBJ2-3	once	-	TGTGCCAGCACTCGTCCGGGACGCCGGCTCATGGCAGATACGCAGTATTTT	CASTRPGRRLMADTQYF
TRBV2	TRBJ2-7	-	-	TGTGCCAGCAGTGAATCATTAGGTTACGAGCAGTACTTC	CASSESLGYEQYF
TRBV5-5	TRBJ2-1	once	TRBD2	TGTGCCAGCAGCATGTTAGCGGGAGGGCCGAGGGTTGGCAATGAGCAGTTCTTC	CASSMLAGGPRVGNEQFF
TRBV7-9	TRBJ2-2	few	-	TGTGCCAGCAGCGGAAGCGGGTACACCGGGGAGCTGTTTTTT	CASSGSGYTGELFF
TRBV28	TRBJ1-4	-	-	TGTGCCAGCAGTTTAAGGCGGCAGGGAGGTGAAAAACTGTTTTTT	CASSLRRQGGEKLFF
TRBV7-9	TRBJ1-5	-	-	TGTGCCAGCAGCTTTACAGGGCACAATCAGCCCCAGCATTTT	CASSFTGHNQPQHF
TRBV27	TRBJ2-1	-	TRBD2	TGTGCCAGCAGTTTTCCCCCTCCGACTAGCGGGGTCAATGAGCAGTTCTTC	CASSFPPPTSGVNEQFF
TRBV7-2	TRBJ2-4	-	-	TGTGCCAGCAGCCCAACCCGAGAAGCGGTTCTAGCCAAAAACATTCAGTACTTC	CASSPTREAVLAKNIQYF
TRBV7-2	TRBJ1-1	-	TRBD1	TGTGCCAGCAGCTTACTCACAGGGGGTGAGGTCTTT	CASSLLTGGEVF
TRBV10-2	TRBJ2-1	-	-	TGCGCCAGCGGGAGCCCCGGCACCTACAATGAGCAGTTCTTC	CASGSPGTYNEQFF
TRBV6-5	TRBJ1-2	-	-	TGTGCCAGCAGTTACTCGGTCTTGGACCGCTATGGCTACACCTTC	CASSYSVLDRYGYTF
TRBV9	TRBJ2-1	-	-	TGTGCCAGCAGCGGCAACTGGGGGGCGAGCCCTAAATACAATGAGCAGTTCTTC	CASSGNWGASPKYNEQFF
TRBV6-6	TRBJ2-5	-	-	TGTGCCAGCAGTTACCTCCGCGAGGGAACGGAGACCCGGTACTTC	CASSYLREGTETRYF
TRBV6-6	TRBJ2-5	-	-	TGTGCCAGCAGTTACCCGCTGACAGAAGAGACCCAGTACTTC	CASSYPLTEETQYF
TRBV15	TRBJ2-5	-	TRBD2	TGTGCCACCAGCAGACCTCGGGGGGAACTACAAGAGACCCAGTACTTC	CATSRPRGELQETQYF
TRBV4-3	TRBJ1-4	-	-	TGCGCCAGCAGCCAAAGTCTCCCGGATGAAAAACTGTTTTTT	CASSQSLPDEKLFF
TRBV7-9	TRBJ2-1	-	-	TGTGCCAGCAGCCCCACTGATGAGCAGTTCTTC	CASSPTDEQFF
TRBV11-2	TRBJ2-3	-	-	TGTGCCAGCAGCTTAGTCCGCTTGGGCACAGATACGCAGTATTTT	CASSLVRLGTDTQYF
TRBV9	TRBJ2-2	-	TRBD2	TGTGCCAGCAGCGCATCGGGGGGGTACACCGGGGAGCTGTTTTTT	CASSASGGYTGELFF